Below, 18 T cell receptor beta chains from the same sample are listed, as sequenced in a study of tumor-infiltrating lymphocytes in primary liver carcinoma. The source material, 20-30 mg of unsorted bulk tissue, was used to co-extract RNA and DNA. TCR beta cDNA was made from around 460 ng total RNA with a constant-region primer. Three nested multiplex PCR rounds, a slightly modified ARM-PCR, produced the libraries for TCR beta. The first two PCR rounds used TRBV1-TRBV30 forward primers with a C-beta reverse primer, approximately 11 cycles each. TCRdb analysed the multiplex PCR reads with MiXCR anew, one entry per CDR3 protein. Among under 45,000 distinct CDR3 sequences, roughly four fifths were seen once, and the ten largest hold around 15%. Sequencing was performed on liver tumor tissue from sampling region 4. The sample's subset: tumor region T4, right-lateral pole. The receptors shown here come from a man aged 35 to 55 with primary liver carcinoma and hepatitis B virus infection.

The chain couples TRBV10-3 to TRBJ2-1; D may be TRBD2 (6 bases). There are 15 residues in the CDR3. CDR1 is ENHRY, CDR2 SYGVKD, per germline. The V and J ends lost 4 bases and 14 bases respectively, with 24 bases between them. CDR3 bases: TGTGCCATCAGTGTTGTGGAGCCCATCCAATGGGAGGAGTTCTTC. As protein: CAISVVEPIQWEEFF.

The chain carries TRBV30 and TRBJ1-1; 7 nucleotides agree with TRBD1. The length of the CDR3 is 14 residues. J lost 8 bases, V lost 8 bases, and 17 bases had no gene match. The V gene's germline CDR1 is GTSNPN and CDR2 SVGIG (reference sequence). The CDR3 protein is CARRQLQGFTEAFF. DNA of the CDR3: TGTGCCAGGCGCCAATTACAGGGGTTCACAGAAGCTTTCTTT.

The rearrangement joins TRBV28 to TRBJ2-5; D is perhaps TRBD2 (5 bases). The CDR3 consists of 17 residues. The V end lost 7 bases, the J end lost 1 base, and 22 bases lay between the germline ends. Germline CDR1 is MDHEN and CDR2 is SYDVKM. CDR3 in DNA: TGTGCCAGCAATTCAACTCTCGGCGGGCCATTCCAAGAGACCCAGTACTTC. Translated, it gives CASNSTLGGPFQETQYF.

Concerning this clonotype: One junction end does not reproduce the germline sequence, and a read error may be involved. The chain recombines TRBV7-8 with TRBJ1-1; possible D gene TRBD1, 5 bases. CDR3 size: 14 residues. CDR1 is SGHVS and CDR2 is FQNEAQ in the germline V gene. The CDR3 DNA reads as TGTACCAGCAGTTTACTAGGGGCAGGGACTGAAGCTTTCTTT. Its translation: CTSSLLGAGTEAFF.

Concerning this clonotype itself: Because the CDR3 is missing its conserved closing phenylalanine or tryptophan, this is likely a read error. The DNA is omitted, as the CDR3 cannot be located on it reliably, and the CDR3 follows TCRdb's listing. V usage is TRBV6-6 and J usage is TRBJ2-5. The CDR3 region is 15 residues in length, termini included. The germline V gene has CDR1 MNHNY and CDR2 SVGAGI (reference sequence). CDR3 sequence reads: CASGGVSQYQETQCL.

The V and J genes are TRBV7-8 and TRBJ2-1, with no clear D. Per germline, CDR1 SGHVS and CDR2 FQNEAQ. This CDR3 comprises 13 residues. The V end lost 4 bases, the J end lost 5 bases, and 9 bases lay between the germline ends. In DNA form, the CDR3 reads TGTGCCAGCAGCTCTGGACGGCACAATGAGCAGTTCTTC. Amino acid sequence: CASSSGRHNEQFF.

To note about this clonotype: The missing conserved phenylalanine or tryptophan at the end of this CDR3 makes a read error likely. The chain is built from TRBV6-2 or TRBV6-3 and TRBJ1-5; tentative D call: TRBD1 (5 bases). This CDR3 contains 14 residues. V lost 7 bases and J lost 5, with 15 bases in between. Germline values: CDR1 MNHEY, CDR2 SVGEGT. The CDR3 sequence: CASILVKGDQPQHS. As DNA, the CDR3 is TGTGCCAGCATACTGGTGAAAGGGGATCAGCCCCAGCATTCT.

A word on this clonotype: One end of the junction varies from germline; a read error may be responsible. The chain combines TRBV6-2 or TRBV6-3 with TRBJ2-7; D not resolved. The CDR3 sequence is 13 residues long. The germline gives CDR1 MNHEY, CDR2 SVGEGT. CDR3 region: CASSYVVHYEQCF. CDR3 DNA sequence: TGTGCCAGCAGTTACGTGGTACACTACGAGCAATGCTTC.

V is TRBV2 and J is TRBJ2-1, with D perhaps TRBD1 (5 bases). This CDR3 is 15 amino acids long. With 3 bases removed from V and 4 bases from J, the gap between germline ends came to 13 bases. In germline, CDR1 is SNHLY, CDR2 FYNNEI. Here the CDR3 reads CASSETVGVYNEQFF. As DNA, the CDR3 is TGTGCCAGCAGTGAGACGGTAGGGGTGTACAATGAGCAGTTCTTC.

This chain connects TRBV2 to TRBJ2-1; no clear D gene. The CDR3 sequence is 13 residues long. The germline V gene has CDR1 SNHLY and CDR2 FYNNEI. The V end lost 6 bases, the J end lost 1 base, and 7 bases lay between the germline ends. In DNA form, the CDR3 reads TGTGCCAGCAGCGGTCCTTCCTACAATGAGCAGTTCTTC. This translates into CASSGPSYNEQFF.

The J gene is TRBJ2-6, the V gene TRBV28; D is unresolved. V shed 6 bases and J shed 0 bases, with 15 bases lying between them. The CDR3 is 17 amino acids. CDR1 is MDHEN, CDR2 SYDVKM, per germline. In nucleotides, the CDR3 is TGTGCCAGCAGCTCCGCTCTAGGTCTCTCTGGGGCCAACGTCCTGACTTTC. Translation: CASSSALGLSGANVLTF.

On this clonotype: The conserved phenylalanine or tryptophan normally closing the CDR3 is absent here, so this likely arose from a read error. The limits of the CDR3 on the DNA are not certain, so only TCRdb's listed CDR3 is given. This chain joins TRBV5-5 and TRBJ1-1. Inclusive of both ends, the CDR3 amounts to 15 amino acids. CDR1 is SGHKS, CDR2 YYEKEE, per germline (reference sequence). The CDR3 is CPSSHEGERYTEAYI.

Points on this clonotype: At one end the junction does not follow the germline gene, possibly because of a read error. The V call is TRBV12-3 or TRBV12-4, the J call TRBJ2-2, with 9 bases that match TRBD2. This CDR3 is built from 14 residues. CDR3 in DNA: TGTGCCAAGATACTAGCGGGCCCCACCGAGGAGCTGTTTTTT. Encoded protein: CAKILAGPTEELFF.

Details on this clonotype: Germline and junction disagree at one end, which may indicate a read error. This chain connects TRBV11-1 to TRBJ2-4; a possible D gene is TRBD2 (5 bases). The CDR3 loop spans 14 amino acids. CDR1 SGHAT and CDR2 FQDESV come from the germline V gene (reference sequence). The CDR3 DNA sequence: TGTGCCAGCAGTCCCTCCCTAGCCAAAAACATTCACTACTTC. Amino acids: CASSPSLAKNIHYF.

This clonotype was counted ten times or more. An end of the junction differs from the germline gene, which may be a read error. The V gene is TRBV11-2, the J gene TRBJ2-3; D is undetermined. The CDR3 consists of 15 residues. The germline gives CDR1 SGHAT, CDR2 FQNNGV. The DNA for the CDR3 is TGTGCCAGCAGCTTAGGGCGATTAGCTGGAGATATGCAGTATTTT. Translating it yields CASSLGRLAGDMQYF.

This clonotype occurred many times. Germline and junction disagree at one end, which may indicate a read error. The chain recombines TRBV4-1 with TRBJ2-6, with TRBD1 as a possible D gene (5 bases). The length of the CDR3 is 16 residues. The germline V gene has CDR1 MGHRA and CDR2 YSYEKL. The CDR3 here is CASGQDQGSGANVLTF. CDR3 sequence (DNA): TGCGCCAGCGGCCAAGATCAGGGCTCTGGGGCCAACGTCCTGACTTTC.

V and J are TRBV24-1 and TRBJ2-1; D unresolved. The germline gives CDR1 KGHDR, CDR2 SFDVKD. The CDR3 is 12 amino acids. Trimming took off 5 bases at V and 10 bases at J, with 11 bases between the two ends. In DNA, the CDR3 is TGTGCCACCAGTGGACCTCAAGGCGAGCAGTTCTTC. Encoded protein: CATSGPQGEQFF.

About this clonotype: This could be a read error, since a much larger clone is one nucleotide away. The J gene is TRBJ2-3, the V gene TRBV7-8, with D possibly TRBD2 on 6 matching bases. CDR3 length: 17 residues. Looked up from germline, CDR1 is SGHVS and CDR2 is FQNEAQ. With 1 base removed from V and 8 bases from J, the gap between germline ends came to 22 bases. Written as DNA, the CDR3 is TGTGCCAGCAGCTTAGTCTCACTAACGGGAGCTTCTCTTACGCAGTATTTT. Amino acids: CASSLVSLTGASLTQYF.